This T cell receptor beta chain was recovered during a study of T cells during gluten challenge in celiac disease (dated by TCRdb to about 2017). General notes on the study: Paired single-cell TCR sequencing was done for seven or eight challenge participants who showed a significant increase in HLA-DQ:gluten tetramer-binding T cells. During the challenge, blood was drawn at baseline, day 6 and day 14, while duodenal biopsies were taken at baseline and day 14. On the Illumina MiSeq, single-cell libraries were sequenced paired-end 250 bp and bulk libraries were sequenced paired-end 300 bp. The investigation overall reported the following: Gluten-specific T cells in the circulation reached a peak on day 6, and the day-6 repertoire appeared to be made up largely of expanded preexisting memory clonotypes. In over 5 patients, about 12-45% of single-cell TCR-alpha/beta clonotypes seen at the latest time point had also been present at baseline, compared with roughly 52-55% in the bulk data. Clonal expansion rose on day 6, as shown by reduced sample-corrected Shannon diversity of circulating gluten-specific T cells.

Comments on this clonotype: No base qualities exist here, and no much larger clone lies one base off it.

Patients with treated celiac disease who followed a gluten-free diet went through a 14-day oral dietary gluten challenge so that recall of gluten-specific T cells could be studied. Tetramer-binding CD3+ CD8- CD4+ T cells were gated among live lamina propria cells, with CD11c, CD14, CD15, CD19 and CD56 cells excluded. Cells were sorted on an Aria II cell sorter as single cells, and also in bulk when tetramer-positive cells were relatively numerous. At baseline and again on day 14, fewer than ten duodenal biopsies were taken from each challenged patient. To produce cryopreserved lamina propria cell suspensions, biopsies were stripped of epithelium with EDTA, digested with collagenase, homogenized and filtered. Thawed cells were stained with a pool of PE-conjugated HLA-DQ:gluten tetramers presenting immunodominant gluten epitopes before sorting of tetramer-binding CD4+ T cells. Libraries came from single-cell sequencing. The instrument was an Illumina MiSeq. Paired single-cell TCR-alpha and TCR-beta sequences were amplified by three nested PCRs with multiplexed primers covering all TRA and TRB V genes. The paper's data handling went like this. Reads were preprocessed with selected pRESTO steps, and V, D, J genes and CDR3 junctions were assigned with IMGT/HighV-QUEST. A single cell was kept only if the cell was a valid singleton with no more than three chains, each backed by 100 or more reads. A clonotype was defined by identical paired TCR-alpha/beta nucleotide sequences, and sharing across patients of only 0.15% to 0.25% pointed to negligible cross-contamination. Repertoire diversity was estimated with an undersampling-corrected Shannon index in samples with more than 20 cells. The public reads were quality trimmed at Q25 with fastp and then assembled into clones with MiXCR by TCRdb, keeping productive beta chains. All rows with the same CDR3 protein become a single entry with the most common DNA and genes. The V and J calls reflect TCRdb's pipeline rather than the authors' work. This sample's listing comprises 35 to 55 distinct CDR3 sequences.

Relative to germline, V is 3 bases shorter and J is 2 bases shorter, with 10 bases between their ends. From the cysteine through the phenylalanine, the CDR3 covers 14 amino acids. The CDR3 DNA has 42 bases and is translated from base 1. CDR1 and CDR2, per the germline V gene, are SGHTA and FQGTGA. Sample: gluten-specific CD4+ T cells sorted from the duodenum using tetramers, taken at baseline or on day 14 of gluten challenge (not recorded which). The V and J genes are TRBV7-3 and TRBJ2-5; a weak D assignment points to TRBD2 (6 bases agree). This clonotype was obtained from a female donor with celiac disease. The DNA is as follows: TGTGCCAGCAGCTTCCGGGACTTTCAAGAGACCCAGTACTTC. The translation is CASSFRDFQETQYF.